Listed here are 30 T cell receptor beta chains from one sample, sequenced in a study of T-cell reconstitution after alpha-beta-depleted transplantation in children. Unique molecular identifiers were incorporated during preparation of the TCRbeta library. One entry per CDR3 protein, called by TCRdb with MiXCR from the PCR reads. The repertoire holds about 580,000 distinct CDR3 sequences, with approximately 22% as singletons. The specimen was PBMCs, mostly from graft donor cells, collected 360 days after TCRalphabeta/CD19-depleted stem cell transplant. The receptor set was obtained from a boy under three years old who had a stem cell transplant for acute myeloid leukemia, so the T cells may come from the graft donor.

This clonotype was found many times. V and J are TRBV20-1 and TRBJ2-3; D gene ambiguous. V was cut by 4 bases and J by 6 bases, with 14 bases left in between. In germline, CDR1 is DFQATT, CDR2 SNEGSKA (reference sequence). The CDR3 totals 13 residues. The CDR3 sequence is CSATPFDVDTQYF. The CDR3 nucleotides are TGCAGTGCTACCCCCTTTGATGTCGATACGCAGTATTTT.

This clonotype appeared many times. The chain carries TRBV4-2 and TRBJ1-3; D is possibly TRBD1 (5 bases). Between the trimmed V and J ends, which lost 0 bases and 0 bases, there was a span of 9 bases. The CDR3 is made up of 16 amino acids. Germline-derived CDR1 and CDR2 are LGHNA and YNFKEQ. CDR3 in DNA: TGTGCCAGCAGCCAAGATCAGGGCAGCTCTGGAAACACCATATATTTT. Translation gives CASSQDQGSSGNTIYF.

Only a few counts were recorded for this clonotype. V and J are TRBV29-1 and TRBJ1-1, with D unresolved. The V end lost 4 bases, the J end lost 1 base, and 13 bases lay between the germline ends. Germline V lookup: CDR1 SQVTM, CDR2 ANQGSEA. The CDR3 covers 14 residues. This CDR3 is CSVAYKSSNTEAFF. The CDR3 nucleotides read TGCAGCGTTGCCTACAAGTCGTCGAACACTGAAGCTTTCTTT.

Details on this clonotype: The junction and the germline gene differ at one end; a read error may be behind it. V usage is TRBV10-1 and J usage is TRBJ1-6; unclear D gene. Germline-derived CDR1 and CDR2 are WNHNN and SYGVQD (reference sequence). The CDR3 is made up of 8 amino acids. Here the CDR3 DNA reads TGCGCCAGGAAAGATGAACTCTTT. The encoded protein is CARKDELF.

Ten or more counts support this clonotype. The rearrangement links TRBV28 to TRBJ1-5, with 9 positions matching TRBD1. From germline, CDR1 is MDHEN and CDR2 SYDVKM. J gave up 0 bases and V 10 bases, and 10 bases lay outside the gene matches. The CDR3 length is 16 residues. DNA for the CDR3: TGTGCCATCCAAACAGGGGGCGGGTATAGCAATCAGCCCCAGCATTTT. It is translated as CAIQTGGGYSNQPQHF.

This clonotype was counted only a few times. The chain has TRBV12-3 or TRBV12-4 and TRBJ2-3; 8 bases line up with TRBD2. The CDR3 is 16 amino acids. With V trimmed by 3 bases and J by 3 bases, 8 bases remained unmatched. CDR3 sequence reads: CASSLLLAGGTDTQYF. In DNA, the CDR3 is TGTGCCAGCAGTTTGTTGCTAGCGGGTGGTACAGATACGCAGTATTTT.

The table lists this clonotype with many counts. The chain has TRBV28 and TRBJ2-1; TRBD1 might be the D (5 bases). The CDR3 has 16 residues. CDR1 and CDR2 (germline): MDHEN, SYDVKM. V lost 4 bases, J lost 0 bases, and 13 bases lay in between. The DNA of the CDR3 is TGTGCCAGCAGTTCGACAGTCAGTAGCTCCTACAATGAGCAGTTCTTC. This translates into CASSSTVSSSYNEQFF.

This chain links TRBV29-1 with TRBJ1-1; TRBD1 matches 8 bases. CDR1 SQVTM and CDR2 ANQGSEA come from the germline V gene. This CDR3 region has 13 residues. V was clipped by 4 bases and J by 3 bases; unmatched bases: 4. For the CDR3, the DNA is TGCAGCGTTGGGTCGACAGGGGACACTGAAGCTTTCTTT. Its protein is CSVGSTGDTEAFF.

This clonotype was observed many times. The rearrangement joins TRBV3-1 to TRBJ2-1; 7 bases map to TRBD2. The germline CDR1 and CDR2 sequences are LGHDT and YNNKEL (reference sequence). V gave up 0 bases and J gave up 4 bases; unmatched junction bases: 12. The CDR3 runs to 18 residues. CDR3: CASSQEASGEIMYNEQFF. CDR3 nucleotide sequence: TGTGCCAGCAGCCAAGAGGCCAGCGGGGAGATTATGTACAATGAGCAGTTCTTC.

Only a few counts were recorded for this clonotype. The genes are TRBV20-1 and TRBJ2-2; tentative D call: TRBD1 (7 bases). Germline CDR1 DFQATT, CDR2 SNEGSKA (reference sequence). The CDR3 contains 14 residues. Trimming stripped 3 bases from V and 7 bases from J, with 15 bases between. This chain's CDR3 is CSARRPGGIGELFF. DNA for the CDR3: TGCAGTGCTAGGAGGCCAGGGGGGATCGGGGAGCTGTTTTTT.

The rearrangement uses TRBV12-3 or TRBV12-4 and TRBJ1-1, with TRBD1 as a possible D gene (6 bases). The CDR3 consists of 17 residues. V dropped 3 bases and J dropped 1 base, with 18 bases sitting between them. The CDR3 DNA reads TGTGCCAGCAGTTTTAGCAGGGGTATGGATGAGAACACTGAAGCTTTCTTT. It encodes CASSFSRGMDENTEAFF.

The chain combines TRBV4-3 with TRBJ2-7; tentative D call: TRBD1 (5 bases). V was shortened by 0 bases and J by 8 bases, with 23 bases between the two germline ends. The CDR3 loop spans 17 amino acids. CDR1 is LGHNA, CDR2 YSLEER, per germline. DNA of the CDR3: TGCGCCAGCAGCCAAGACCCCAAACACAGGTCAGCGAGCAAGCAGTACTTC. Residues: CASSQDPKHRSASKQYF.

This clonotype was seen at least ten times. The rearrangement joins TRBV5-1 to TRBJ2-6; D not resolved. Looked up from germline, CDR1 is SGHRS and CDR2 is YFSETQ. The CDR3 covers 15 residues. V was shortened by 0 bases and J by 0 bases, with 4 bases between the two germline ends. The DNA for the CDR3 is TGCGCCAGCAGCTTGGATGCCTCTGGGGCCAACGTCCTGACTTTC. Translation: CASSLDASGANVLTF.

This chain connects TRBV18 to TRBJ1-1; tentative D call: TRBD1 (6 bases). The germline V gene encodes CDR1 KGHSH and CDR2 LQKENI. The V gene lost 4 bases and the J gene lost 10 bases, with 13 bases spanning the gap. The CDR3 spans 12 residues. The CDR3 spells CASSLTGLVAFF. CDR3 DNA: TGTGCCAGCTCACTTACAGGGCTCGTAGCTTTCTTT.

This clonotype was seen a few times. The chain employs TRBV29-1 and TRBJ1-2, with D hard to call. The V end was cut by 3 bases, the J end by 2 bases, with 10 bases between. The CDR3 spans 13 residues. Per the germline V gene, CDR1 is SQVTM and CDR2 is ANQGSEA. DNA of the CDR3: TGCAGCGTTGATCTACAGACGAACTATGGCTACACCTTC. It translates to CSVDLQTNYGYTF.

The chain couples TRBV6-5 to TRBJ2-1; maybe TRBD2 (6 bases). Germline lookup yields CDR1 MNHEY and CDR2 SVGAGI. The CDR3 runs 14 residues. Deletions cut 0 bases from V and 5 bases from J, with 8 bases between. CDR3 loop: CASSYSGRNNEQFF. The CDR3 DNA follows: TGTGCCAGCAGTTACTCCGGGAGAAACAATGAGCAGTTCTTC.

V usage is TRBV11-2 and J usage is TRBJ2-3, with 9 bases aligning to TRBD2. Germline CDR1 SGHAT, CDR2 FQNNGV. The CDR3 spans 17 residues. V trimming: 0 bases; J trimming: 2 bases; junction bases outside the gene matches: 6. Written as DNA, the CDR3 is TGTGCCAGCAGCTTAGATAGGAGCGGGAGGAACACAGATACGCAGTATTTT. Translation gives CASSLDRSGRNTDTQYF.

This clonotype has only a few counts. The CDR3 region is CASSYAQGHLYYGYTF. CDR3 in DNA: TGTGCCAGCAGTTACGCCCAGGGACACTTATACTATGGCTACACCTTC. This chain joins TRBV6-5 and TRBJ1-2, with a weak D call TRBD1 (6 bases). The CDR3 is 16 amino acids. The germline V and J ends were trimmed by 2 bases and 3 bases, with 16 bases remaining between them. CDR1 is MNHEY, CDR2 SVGAGI, per germline.

This clonotype was recorded many times. This chain uses TRBV25-1 with TRBJ2-5, with D perhaps TRBD2 (6 bases). Germline V gives CDR1 MGHDK, CDR2 SYGVNS. The CDR3 has 16 amino acids. V was cut by 1 base and J by 5 bases, with 17 bases left in between. This CDR3 reads CASSESPSMAGETQYF. The CDR3 DNA is TGTGCCAGCAGTGAATCCCCGAGTATGGCGGGGGAGACCCAGTACTTC.

This clonotype came up many times. The V call is TRBV18, the J call TRBJ2-7, with no clear D. Germline CDR1 and CDR2: KGHSH and LQKENI. This CDR3 is 14 amino acids long. V lost 0 bases and J lost 2, with 8 bases in between. The CDR3 region has the DNA TGTGCCAGCTCACCACCTGGAAGTCCCTACGAGCAGTACTTC. Amino acids: CASSPPGSPYEQYF.

Regarding this clonotype: Possible read error: a much larger clone is one base away. The chain combines TRBV6-5 with TRBJ2-7, with 9 nucleotides matching TRBD1. The CDR3 is made up of 15 amino acids. The germline gives CDR1 MNHEY, CDR2 SVGAGI. V was clipped by 2 bases and J by 6 bases; unmatched bases: 8. The CDR3 region has the DNA TGTGCCAGCAGTTACCATGGACAGGGGACGGGCGAGCAGTACTTC. It is translated as CASSYHGQGTGEQYF.

This chain links TRBV20-1 with TRBJ2-7, with D perhaps matching TRBD2 (6 bases). V shed 5 bases and J shed 2 bases, with 19 bases lying between them. Germline CDR1 and CDR2: DFQATT and SNEGSKA (reference sequence). This CDR3 region has 15 residues. CDR3 amino acids: CSAHPFRGLAYEQYF. The CDR3 DNA follows: TGCAGTGCTCATCCCTTCCGGGGGTTGGCCTACGAGCAGTACTTC.

The sample holds many counts of this clonotype. This sequence joins TRBV20-1 and TRBJ2-7; 7 bases are a match to TRBD1. The CDR3 has 13 amino acids. J lost 1 base, V lost 3 bases, and 3 bases had no gene match. From germline, CDR1 is DFQATT and CDR2 SNEGSKA (reference sequence). The CDR3 sequence is CSASGQESYEQYV. CDR3 bases: TGCAGTGCTAGTGGACAGGAGTCCTACGAGCAGTACGTC.

This clonotype was recorded many times. This rearrangement joins TRBV12-3 or TRBV12-4 to TRBJ2-3, with unresolved D. The CDR3 consists of 17 residues. Trimming took off 7 bases at V and 2 bases at J, with 22 bases between the two ends. CDR3 sequence reads: CASTKRYAPTSTDTQYF. The CDR3 nucleotides are TGTGCCAGCACCAAACGCTACGCGCCAACCTCCACAGATACGCAGTATTTT.

J is TRBJ2-5 and V is TRBV28; D gene unclear. CDR1 is MDHEN, CDR2 SYDVKM, per germline. V lost 5 bases to trimming and J lost 3 bases, with 16 bases between them. This CDR3 is built from 15 residues. CDR3 nucleotides: TGTGCCAGCAGTCCAGGCCGGAACGTAAAAGAGACCCAGTACTTC. This codes for CASSPGRNVKETQYF.

The V gene is TRBV6-1, the J gene TRBJ1-4; D remains unclear. This CDR3 spans 15 amino acids. V lost 6 bases, J lost 7 bases, and 18 bases lay in between. Germline-derived CDR1 and CDR2 are MNHNS and SASEGT. CDR3 protein: CASRLRRQSGEKLFF. CDR3 DNA: TGTGCCAGCAGGCTCCGGAGACAATCGGGTGAAAAACTGTTTTTT.

This clonotype was counted between two and nine times. The chain is built from TRBV6-5 and TRBJ2-2; D is uncertain. The germline V and J ends were trimmed by 1 base and 9 bases, with 12 bases remaining between them. From germline, CDR1 is MNHEY and CDR2 SVGAGI. This CDR3 has 14 amino acids. The CDR3 sequence is CASSYFNKERELFF. DNA for the CDR3: TGTGCCAGCAGTTACTTTAACAAGGAGCGGGAGCTGTTTTTT.

In this sample, this clonotype turned up many times. The chain recombines TRBV7-2 with TRBJ2-1; D perhaps matches TRBD2 (5 bases). V was shortened by 3 bases and J by 0 bases, with 9 bases between the two germline ends. Germline V CDR1 and CDR2: SGHTA, FQGNSA. The CDR3 has 15 residues. CDR3 residues: CASSFGLSSYNEQFF. In DNA form, the CDR3 reads TGTGCCAGCAGCTTTGGACTGAGCTCCTACAATGAGCAGTTCTTC. The full variable domain, with the rest looked up from reference TRBV7-2 and TRBJ2-1, is GAGVSQSPSNKVTEKGKDVELRCDPISGHTALYWYRQSLGQGLEFLIYFQGNSAPDKSGLPSDRFSAERTGGSVSTLTIQRTQQEDSAVYLCASSFGLSSYNEQFFGPGTRLTVL.

This clonotype was counted ten times or more. The genes are TRBV6-5 and TRBJ2-1; either TRBD1 or TRBD2 may supply D (5 bases each). Germline-derived CDR1 and CDR2 are MNHEY and SVGAGI. V was pared by 8 bases and J by 8 bases, with 13 bases between. This CDR3 contains 12 residues. CDR3: CASGGGVDEQFF. CDR3 nucleotide sequence: TGTGCCAGCGGTGGGGGAGTGGATGAGCAGTTCTTC.

The rearrangement joins TRBV12-3 or TRBV12-4 to TRBJ2-5; TRBD2 agrees at 10 bases. The CDR3 loop spans 19 amino acids. V was pared by 0 bases and J by 5 bases, with 15 bases of the junction left unmatched. Written as DNA, the CDR3 is TGTGCCAGCAGTTTAGCGGCGGAGCTAGCGGGGGAAAAATGGGAGACCCAGTACTTC. This encodes CASSLAAELAGEKWETQYF.